This TCR beta chain was captured in a study of blood T cell repertoires in COVID-19. Study-level background: Sites across the United States, Italy and Spain contributed samples from acute and convalescent COVID-19.

Participant age was about 18 to 89 years, and participants resided in approximately 25 US areas. Clinical histories supplied by participants themselves formed the basis of cohort assignment. Losses at the gene ends were 4 bases for V and 7 bases for J; bases not matched to a gene: 9. This CDR3 spans 14 amino acids. CDR1 SEHNR and CDR2 FQNEAQ come from the germline V gene (reference sequence). Authors' data handling: Estimates of nucleated cell counts were drawn from the amplification of reference gene primers. Sequencing was performed with immunoSEQ multiplex PCR; in TCRdb, only in-frame clones are kept and a portion is missing. The DNA was the basis for D and trimming; V, J and clone size are from that table. The sample yields approximately 380,000 clones, approximately 91% seen once.

The sample was PBMCs or T cells enriched from blood (not recorded which). This receptor was identified in a middle-aged woman who had been exposed to COVID-19. The chain has TRBV7-9 and TRBJ1-2, with 7 bases that match TRBD1. CDR3 bases: TGTGCCAGCAGCTCAAGACAGGGCGCTTTTGGCTACACCTTC. This sequence encodes CASSSRQGAFGYTF.